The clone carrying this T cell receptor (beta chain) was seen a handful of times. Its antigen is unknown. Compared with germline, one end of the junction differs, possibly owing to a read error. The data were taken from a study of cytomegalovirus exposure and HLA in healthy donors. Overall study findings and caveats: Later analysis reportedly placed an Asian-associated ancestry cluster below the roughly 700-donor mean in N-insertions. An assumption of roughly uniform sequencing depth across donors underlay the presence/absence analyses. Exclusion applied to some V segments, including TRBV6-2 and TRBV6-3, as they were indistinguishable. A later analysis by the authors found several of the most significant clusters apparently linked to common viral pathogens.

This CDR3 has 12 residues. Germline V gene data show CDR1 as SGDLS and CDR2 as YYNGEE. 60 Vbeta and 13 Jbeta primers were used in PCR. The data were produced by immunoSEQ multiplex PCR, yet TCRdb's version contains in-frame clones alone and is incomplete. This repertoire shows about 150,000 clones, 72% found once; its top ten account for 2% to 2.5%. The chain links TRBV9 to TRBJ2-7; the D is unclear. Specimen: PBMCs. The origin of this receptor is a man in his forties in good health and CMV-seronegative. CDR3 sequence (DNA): TGTGCCAGCAGCCCACGTCTAGACGAGCTGTACTTC. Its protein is CASSPRLDELYF.